This T cell receptor beta chain derives from a study of vaccination and CD4 T cells after COVID-19. Across the study: Blood was drawn a median 72 days post second dose, range 14 to 241. Study-wide findings and caveats: Rising from about 20 to 38, the median of SARS-CoV-2-reactive clonotypes did not change significantly.

Time point reported: late sampling 161 to 241 days after vaccination in a few convalescent patients. From germline, CDR1 is SGHNT and CDR2 YYREEE (reference sequence). The CDR3 is 13 residues long. V lost 4 bases and J lost 6; bases outside the gene matches: 6. As for this clonotype: Antigen: not known.

TCRdb itself ran the PCR reads through MiXCR, one entry per CDR3 protein. The data contain tens of thousands of distinct CDR3 sequences, around 49% of them singletons. The source was CD4+ T cells from blood, collected about 7 months after SARS-CoV-2 vaccination. The rearrangement links TRBV5-4 to TRBJ2-7; the match to TRBD1 covers 8 bases. The origin of this receptor is a human donor who had recovered from COVID-19. The CDR3 DNA reads as TGTGCCAGCAGCCAGACAGGGGTCGGCGAGCAGTACTTC. Translating it yields CASSQTGVGEQYF.